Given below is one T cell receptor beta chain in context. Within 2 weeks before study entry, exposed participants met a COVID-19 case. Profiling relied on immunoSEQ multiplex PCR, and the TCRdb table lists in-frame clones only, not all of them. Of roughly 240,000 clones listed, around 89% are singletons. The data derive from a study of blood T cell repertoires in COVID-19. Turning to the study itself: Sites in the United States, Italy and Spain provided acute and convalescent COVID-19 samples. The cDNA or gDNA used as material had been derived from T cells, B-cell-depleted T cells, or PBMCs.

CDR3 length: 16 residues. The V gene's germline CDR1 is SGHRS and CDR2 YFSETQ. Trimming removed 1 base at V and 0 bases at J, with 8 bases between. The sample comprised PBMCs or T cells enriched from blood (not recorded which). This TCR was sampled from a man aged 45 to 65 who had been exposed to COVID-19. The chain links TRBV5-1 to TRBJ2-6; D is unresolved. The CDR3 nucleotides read TGCGCCAGCAGCTTGCCACAGAGCTCTGGGGCCAACGTCCTGACTTTC. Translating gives CASSLPQSSGANVLTF.